One sample yielded the 18 T cell receptor beta chains listed below, sequenced in a study of T cells in localized non-small cell lung cancer. Libraries were prepared by immunoSEQ multiplex PCR; TCRdb keeps only in-frame clonotypes and omits some of them. The data show about 26,000 clones, with more than 85% seen just once and about 4.4% held by the top ten. Source: peripheral blood, taken before any cancer treatment. These receptors all come from a female donor aged 60 or older with stage II squamous cell lung carcinoma.

This clone showed up just once. The chain carries TRBV6-5 and TRBJ2-5; 12 bases fit TRBD1. This CDR3 has 16 amino acids. After removal of 2 bases from V and 7 bases from J, the junction contained 8 bases not matched to a gene. The germline gives CDR1 MNHEY, CDR2 SVGAGI. CDR3 nucleotides: TGTGCCAGCAGTTACGGGGGACAGGGGGCTTTGGGGACCCAGTACTTC. It yields the protein CASSYGGQGALGTQYF.

The chain uses TRBV11-2 and TRBJ2-5; D is unclear. The ends were cut back, 0 bases at V and 9 bases at J, with 11 bases in the middle. Per the germline V gene, CDR1 is SGHAT and CDR2 is FQNNGV. This CDR3 spans 13 amino acids. CDR3 sequence (DNA): TGTGCCAGCAGCTTAGATCGGGTTTTGCCCCAGTACTTC. This translates into CASSLDRVLPQYF.

This rearrangement joins TRBV7-8 to TRBJ1-1; TRBD1 matches at 8 bases. With V trimmed by 5 bases and J by 10 bases, 15 bases remained unmatched. This CDR3 is 15 amino acids long. CDR1 is SGHVS, CDR2 FQNEAQ, per germline. The CDR3, as DNA: TGTGCCAGCAGCCCACGAATTGGGACAGGCACCCGAGCTTTCTTT. Translated: CASSPRIGTGTRAFF.

The chain uses TRBV7-9 and TRBJ2-1; TRBD2 might be the D (6 bases). The CDR3 is 16 residues long. Germline CDR1 reads SEHNR; CDR2 reads FQNEAQ (reference sequence). Trimming removed 1 base from V and 7 bases from J, with 17 bases in between. CDR3 in amino acids: CASSLGGGARLNEQFF. CDR3 nucleotide sequence: TGTGCCAGCAGCTTAGGTGGAGGGGCCCGTCTTAATGAGCAGTTCTTC.

This clone was counted a few times. This sequence joins TRBV30 and TRBJ1-1, with D perhaps matching TRBD1 (5 bases). The germline gives CDR1 GTSNPN, CDR2 SVGIG (reference sequence). The CDR3 spans 12 residues. The V end was cut by 3 bases, the J end by 4 bases, with 9 bases between. CDR3 sequence reads: CAWRPGGTEAFF. CDR3 nucleotides: TGTGCCTGGAGACCTGGGGGCACTGAAGCTTTCTTT.

The chain has TRBV7-9 and TRBJ2-1; tentative D call: TRBD1 (6 bases). From germline, CDR1 is SEHNR and CDR2 FQNEAQ (reference sequence). The CDR3 runs 18 residues. V was pared by 6 bases and J by 4 bases, with 25 bases between. The CDR3 DNA sequence: TGTGCCAGCAGTCTACCCAAGGGGGTAGCCGGGCTATACAATGAGCAGTTCTTC. Protein: CASSLPKGVAGLYNEQFF.

The rearrangement links TRBV5-6 to TRBJ2-1, with unresolved D. Trimming cost V 0 bases and J 0 bases, with 7 bases left between them. Germline CDR1 SGHDT, CDR2 YYEEEE. The CDR3 totals 15 residues. CDR3 in amino acids: CASSLVAASYNEQFF. CDR3 nucleotides: TGTGCCAGCAGCTTGGTTGCGGCCTCCTACAATGAGCAGTTCTTC.

This chain uses TRBV19 with TRBJ1-1; D gene ambiguous. Germline V gives CDR1 LNHDA, CDR2 SQIVND (reference sequence). CDR3 length: 13 amino acids. V lost 1 base and J 3 bases, leaving 6 bases between the germline ends. CDR3 loop: CASSIVIHTEAFF. The CDR3 nucleotides read TGTGCCAGTAGTATAGTGATACACACTGAAGCTTTCTTT.

This clone appeared a few times. The chain links TRBV10-3 to TRBJ2-7; D is uncertain. The V and J ends lost 6 bases and 4 bases respectively, with 22 bases between them. CDR3 size: 16 residues. Germline V gene data show CDR1 as ENHRY and CDR2 as SYGVKD. CDR3 sequence: CAISENMDLTPYEQYF. DNA of the CDR3: TGTGCCATCAGCGAAAATATGGACCTCACCCCTTACGAGCAGTACTTC.

This clone was detected once. The J gene is TRBJ1-1, the V gene TRBV30, with 7 bases matching TRBD1. The V and J ends lost 1 base and 3 bases, in that order; junction bases with no gene match: 2. Germline values: CDR1 GTSNPN, CDR2 SVGIG (reference sequence). This CDR3 comprises 13 residues. The CDR3, as DNA: TGTGCCTGGAGTGACAGGGGAGACACTGAAGCTTTCTTT. Protein product: CAWSDRGDTEAFF.

The chain combines TRBV12-5 with TRBJ2-3, with TRBD1 matching 10 bases. The CDR3 is 15 residues long. Germline V CDR1 and CDR2: LGHNT, FRNRAP. J was trimmed by 2 bases and V by 6 bases; bases with no gene match: 5. DNA for the CDR3: TGTGCTAGTGGCGCCGGGACAGGGGACACAGATACGCAGTATTTT. Protein sequence: CASGAGTGDTDTQYF. Full variable domain (remainder filled in from reference TRBV12-5 and TRBJ2-3): DARVTQTPRHKVTEMGQEVTMRCQPILGHNTVFWYRQTMMQGLELLAYFRNRAPLDDSGMPKDRFSAEMPDATLATLKIQPSEPRDSAVYFCASGAGTGDTDTQYFGPGTRLTVL.

Details on this clone: Germline is not matched at one junction end, which may reflect a read error. This chain uses TRBV2 with TRBJ1-1; a possible D gene is TRBD1 (5 bases). Per germline, CDR1 SNHLY and CDR2 FYNNEI. CDR3 length equals 13 residues. CDR3 coding DNA: TGTGCCAGCAGATCAAGACAGAACACTGAATCTTTCTTT. Protein sequence: CASRSRQNTESFF.

V and J are TRBV29-1 and TRBJ2-3; 7 nucleotides align to TRBD1. V lost 4 bases to trimming and J lost 0 bases; unmatched junction nucleotides: 4. The CDR3 length is 14 residues. From germline, CDR1 is SQVTM and CDR2 ANQGSEA. Here the CDR3 DNA reads TGCAGCGTTGTGAAGGGGGCCAGCACAGATACGCAGTATTTT. It specifies CSVVKGASTDTQYF.

The rearrangement uses TRBV2 and TRBJ1-1; 10 positions agree with TRBD1. Germline assignment: CDR1 SNHLY and CDR2 FYNNEI. V dropped 7 bases and J dropped 2; count of bases not matched to a gene: 10. The CDR3 extends over 16 amino acids. DNA for the CDR3: TGTGCCAGCACTATCCCCGGGACAGGGGATAACACTGAAGCTTTCTTT. The encoded protein is CASTIPGTGDNTEAFF. Based on the CDR3 plus reference TRBV2 and TRBJ1-1, the full variable domain is EPEVTQTPSHQVTQMGQEVILRCVPISNHLYFYWYRQILGQKVEFLVSFYNNEISEKSEIFDDQFSVERPDGSNFTLKIRSTKLEDSAMYFCASTIPGTGDNTEAFFGQGTRLTVV.

The J gene is TRBJ1-2, the V gene TRBV5-6, with D possibly TRBD1 on 5 matching bases. This CDR3 is 15 amino acids long. CDR1 is SGHDT, CDR2 YYEEEE, per germline. Deletions cut 6 bases from V and 0 bases from J, with 15 bases between. The CDR3 DNA reads as TGTGCCAGCATCTTCACAGGATCATCTAACTATGGCTACACCTTC. It specifies CASIFTGSSNYGYTF.

This clone was observed once. The chain links TRBV7-2 to TRBJ1-2, with D perhaps TRBD1 (6 bases). CDR1 is SGHTA and CDR2 is FQGNSA in the germline V gene. V lost 5 bases and J lost 5, with 21 bases in between. There are 16 residues in the CDR3. DNA of the CDR3: TGTGCCAGCAGCCCGAACCCGACAGGCGAAGCATATGGCTACACCTTC. Translated, it gives CASSPNPTGEAYGYTF.

About this clone: The germline gene is not matched at one end of the junction; a read error may be the cause. The rearrangement uses TRBV4-1 and TRBJ2-7; the D is unclear. Germline CDR1 MGHRA, CDR2 YSYEKL. The CDR3 is 15 amino acids. CDR3 amino acids: CASNQAAGERYEQYF. The CDR3 coding sequence is TGCGCCAGCAACCAAGCCGCCGGCGAGAGGTACGAGCAGTACTTC.

The chain carries TRBV6-6 and TRBJ2-7; no definite D call. Germline CDR1 MNHNY, CDR2 SVGAGI (reference sequence). The CDR3 has 12 residues. Trimming shortened V by 3 bases and J by 4 bases, and 7 bases separated the two germline ends. The CDR3 coding sequence is TGTGCCAGCAGTTATCTCGCTTACGAGCAGTACTTC. This codes for CASSYLAYEQYF.